This T cell receptor beta chain came from a study of T-cell memory formation after mild COVID-19. Overall study context: TCR clusters mostly belonged to single donors.

Germline assignment: CDR1 MNHNY and CDR2 SVGAGI (reference sequence). Trimming stripped 0 bases from V and 2 bases from J, with 17 bases between. CDR3 length equals 18 residues. TCRdb analysed the 5' RACE reads with MiXCR anew, one entry per CDR3 protein. The sample includes about 160,000 distinct CDR3 sequences, roughly 30% of them seen just once. Study conclusions and caveats: Among contracting clones, CD4+ were mainly CM/EM and CD8+ enriched in EMRA. CD4+ bias marked clones expanding day 15 to 37, unlike balanced contracting clones.

Note on this clonotype: The antigen remains unidentified.

The sequence derives from an adult woman who had mild COVID-19 (a few samples of this study predate the infection). Cell type and time point are not known. The sequencing input was PBMCs or a T cell subset sorted from them (not recorded which). The chain links TRBV6-6 to TRBJ1-5; TRBD1 might be the D (6 bases). CDR3 region: CASSYSISRGGRNQPQHF. As DNA, the CDR3 is TGTGCCAGCAGTTACTCGATTTCTAGAGGGGGTCGCAATCAGCCCCAGCATTTT.